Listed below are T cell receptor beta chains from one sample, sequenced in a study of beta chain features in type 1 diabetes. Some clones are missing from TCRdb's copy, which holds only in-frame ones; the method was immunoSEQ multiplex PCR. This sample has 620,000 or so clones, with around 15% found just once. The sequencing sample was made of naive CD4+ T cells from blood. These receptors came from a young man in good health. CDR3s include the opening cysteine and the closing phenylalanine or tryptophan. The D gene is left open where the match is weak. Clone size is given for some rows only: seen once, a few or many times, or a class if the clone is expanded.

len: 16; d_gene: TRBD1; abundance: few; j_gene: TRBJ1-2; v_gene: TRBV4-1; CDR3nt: TGCGCCAGCAGGAAAGGGGACAGGAGCAAAAACTATGGCTACACCTTC; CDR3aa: CASRKGDRSKNYGYTF
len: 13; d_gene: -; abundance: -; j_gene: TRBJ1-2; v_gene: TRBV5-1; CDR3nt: TGCGCCAGCAGCCCGACAGACCGCGGAGGCTACACCTTC; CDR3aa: CASSPTDRGGYTF
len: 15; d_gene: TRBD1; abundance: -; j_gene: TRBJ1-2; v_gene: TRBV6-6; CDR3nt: TGTGCCAGCAGTTACCCCCTGGGACAGGGAGATGGCTACACCTTC; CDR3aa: CASSYPLGQGDGYTF
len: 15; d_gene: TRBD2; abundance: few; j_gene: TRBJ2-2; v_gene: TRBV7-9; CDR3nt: TGTGCCAGCAGCGGTAGCGGGGGGAACACCGGGGAGCTGTTTTTT; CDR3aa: CASSGSGGNTGELFF
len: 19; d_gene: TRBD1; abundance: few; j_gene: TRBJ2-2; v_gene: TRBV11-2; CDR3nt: TGTGCCAGCAGCTTAAGGACCACCCCGGGACAGGGGAACACCGGGGAGCTGTTTTTT; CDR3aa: CASSLRTTPGQGNTGELFF
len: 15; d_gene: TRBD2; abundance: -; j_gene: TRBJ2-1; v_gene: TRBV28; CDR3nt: TGTGCCAGCATCACTAGCGGCAGCTCCTACAATGAGCAGTTCTTC; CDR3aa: CASITSGSSYNEQFF
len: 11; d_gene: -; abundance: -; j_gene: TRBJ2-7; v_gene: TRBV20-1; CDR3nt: TGCAGTGCTAGAGATCGGCTCGAGCAGTACTTC; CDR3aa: CSARDRLEQYF
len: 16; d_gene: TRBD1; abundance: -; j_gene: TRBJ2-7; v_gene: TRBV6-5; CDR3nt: TGTGCCAGCAGTTACTCGCGGGACAGGGGTTCCTACGAGCAGTACTTC; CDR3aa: CASSYSRDRGSYEQYF
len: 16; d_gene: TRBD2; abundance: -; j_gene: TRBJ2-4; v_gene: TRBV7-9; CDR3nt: TGTGCCAGCACCGTTAGCGGGGGTCGGGGCAAAAACATTCAGTACTTC; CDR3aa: CASTVSGGRGKNIQYF
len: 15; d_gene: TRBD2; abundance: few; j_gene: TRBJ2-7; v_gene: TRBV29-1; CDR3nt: TGCAGCGTTGATAGCGGGAGGGCCCCCGCCTACGAGCAGTACTTC; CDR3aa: CSVDSGRAPAYEQYF
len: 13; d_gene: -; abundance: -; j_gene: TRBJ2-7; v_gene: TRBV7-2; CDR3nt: TGTGCCAGCAGCTTAGAGGTGCCAGGGGAGCAGTACTTC; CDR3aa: CASSLEVPGEQYF
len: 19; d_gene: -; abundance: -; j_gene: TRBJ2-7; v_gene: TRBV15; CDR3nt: TGTGCCACCAGCAGAGCCACCCTGAGTAGGCGGGGTCGCTCCTACGAGCAGTACTTC; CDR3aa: CATSRATLSRRGRSYEQYF
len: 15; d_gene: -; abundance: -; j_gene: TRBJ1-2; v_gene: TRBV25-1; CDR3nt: TGTGCCAGCAGTGAAGGAACAGGGTTTGCCTATGGCTACACCTTC; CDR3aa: CASSEGTGFAYGYTF
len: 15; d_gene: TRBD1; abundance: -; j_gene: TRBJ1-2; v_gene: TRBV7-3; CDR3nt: TGTGCCAGCAGCTTAAACCCCGACAGGGTCGGTGGCTACACCTTC; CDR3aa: CASSLNPDRVGGYTF
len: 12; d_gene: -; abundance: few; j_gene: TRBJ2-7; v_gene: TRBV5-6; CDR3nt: TGTGCCAGCAGCTTAGTAGGACCCGAGCAGTACTTC; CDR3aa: CASSLVGPEQYF
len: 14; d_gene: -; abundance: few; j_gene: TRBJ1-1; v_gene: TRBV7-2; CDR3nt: TGTGCCAGCAGCTCCGGACAGATGAACACTGAAGCTTTCTTT; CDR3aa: CASSSGQMNTEAFF
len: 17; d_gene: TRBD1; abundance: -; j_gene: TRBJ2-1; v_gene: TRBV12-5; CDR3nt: TGTGCTAGTGGTTTGGCCCGGGACAGGGAAATATCGTATGAGCAGTTCTTC; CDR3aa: CASGLARDREISYEQFF
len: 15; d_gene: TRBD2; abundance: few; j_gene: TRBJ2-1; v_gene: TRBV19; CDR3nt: TGTGCCAGTATTTCGTCCAGGGCGGGGGGCAATGAGCAGTTCTTC; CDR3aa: CASISSRAGGNEQFF
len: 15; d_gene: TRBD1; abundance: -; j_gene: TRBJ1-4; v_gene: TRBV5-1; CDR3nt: TGCGCCAGCAGCTTGGCCGGGACAGAGAATGAAAAACTGTTTTTT; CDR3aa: CASSLAGTENEKLFF
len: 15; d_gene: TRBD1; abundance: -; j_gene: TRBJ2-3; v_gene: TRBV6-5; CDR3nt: TGTGCCAGCAGTCCCCCCGGGACAGGGAGAGATACGCAGTATTTT; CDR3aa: CASSPPGTGRDTQYF
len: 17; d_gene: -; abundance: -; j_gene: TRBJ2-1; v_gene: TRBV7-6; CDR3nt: TGTGCCAGCAGCTTAAGAACGACAGGAAGCTCCTACAATGAGCAGTTCTTC; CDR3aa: CASSLRTTGSSYNEQFF
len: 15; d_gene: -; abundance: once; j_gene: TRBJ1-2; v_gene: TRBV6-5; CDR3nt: TGTGCCAGCAGGGCGACAGGTAGCCGTCACTATGGCTACACCTTC; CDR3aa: CASRATGSRHYGYTF
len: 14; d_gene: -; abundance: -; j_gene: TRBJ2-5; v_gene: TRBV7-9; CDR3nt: TGTGCCAGCAAACCTATGGGGGGGCGCCGGACCCAGTACTTC; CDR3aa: CASKPMGGRRTQYF
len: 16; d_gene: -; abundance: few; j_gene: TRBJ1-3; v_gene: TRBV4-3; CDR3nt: TGCGCCAGCAGCCAAGAGAGGGGCAGGCAAGGAAACACCATATATTTT; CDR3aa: CASSQERGRQGNTIYF
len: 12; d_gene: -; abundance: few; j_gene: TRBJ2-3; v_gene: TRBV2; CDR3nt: TGTGCCAGCAGTGAAGCTCGGGATACGCAGTATTTT; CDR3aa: CASSEARDTQYF
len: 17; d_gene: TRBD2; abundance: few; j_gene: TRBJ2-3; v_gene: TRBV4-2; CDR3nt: TGTGCCAGCAGCCGAACGCTAGCGGGGGGGAGCACAGATACGCAGTATTTT; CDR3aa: CASSRTLAGGSTDTQYF
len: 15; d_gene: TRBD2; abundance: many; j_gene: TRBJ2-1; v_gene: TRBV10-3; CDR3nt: TGTGCCATCAGTGAGGGTAGCGGGTCCTACAATGAGCAGTTCTTC; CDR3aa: CAISEGSGSYNEQFF
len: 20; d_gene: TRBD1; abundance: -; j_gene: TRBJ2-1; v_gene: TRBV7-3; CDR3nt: TGTGCCAGCAGCTCCCTAGGGGGACAGACTGAAGAGAGCTCCTACAATGAGCAGTTCTTC; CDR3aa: CASSSLGGQTEESSYNEQFF
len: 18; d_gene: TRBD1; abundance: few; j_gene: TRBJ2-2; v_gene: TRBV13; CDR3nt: TGTGCCAGCAGCTCCTACCGGGACAGGGGACCTAACACCGGGGAGCTGTTTTTT; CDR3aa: CASSSYRDRGPNTGELFF
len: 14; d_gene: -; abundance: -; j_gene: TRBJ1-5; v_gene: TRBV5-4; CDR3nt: TGTGCCAGCAGTACGGGGCCCAGCAATCAGCCCCAGCATTTT; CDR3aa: CASSTGPSNQPQHF
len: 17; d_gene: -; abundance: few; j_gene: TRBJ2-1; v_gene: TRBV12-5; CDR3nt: TGTGCTAGTGGTTTGAGGTTGGGGCGCGGGAAAGACAATGAGCAGTTCTTC; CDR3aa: CASGLRLGRGKDNEQFF
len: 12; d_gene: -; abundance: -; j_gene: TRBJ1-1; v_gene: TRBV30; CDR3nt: TGTGCCTGGAGTGTAAAAGGGCCGGGAGCTTTCTTT; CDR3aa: CAWSVKGPGAFF
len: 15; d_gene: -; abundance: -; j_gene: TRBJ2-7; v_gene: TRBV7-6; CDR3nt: TGTGCCAGCAGCTTAGATTACGGGCTCCCCTACGAGCAGTACTTC; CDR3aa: CASSLDYGLPYEQYF
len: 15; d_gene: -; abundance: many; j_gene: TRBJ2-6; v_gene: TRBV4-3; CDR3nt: TGCGCCAGCAGCCCCGCTGGGGCTGGGGCCAACGTCCTGACTTTC; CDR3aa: CASSPAGAGANVLTF
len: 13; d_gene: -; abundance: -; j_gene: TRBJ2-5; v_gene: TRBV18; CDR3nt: TGTGCCAGCTCACTGAAAACCGGTGAGACCCAGTACTTC; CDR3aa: CASSLKTGETQYF
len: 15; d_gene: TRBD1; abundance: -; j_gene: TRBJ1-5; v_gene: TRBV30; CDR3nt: TGTGCCTGGAGTGTCGGGACAGGGACTCATCAGCCCCAGCATTTT; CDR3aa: CAWSVGTGTHQPQHF
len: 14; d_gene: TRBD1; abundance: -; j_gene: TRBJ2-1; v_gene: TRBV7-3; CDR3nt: TGTGCCAGCAGCGGACAGGGAAGCTACAATGAGCAGTTCTTC; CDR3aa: CASSGQGSYNEQFF
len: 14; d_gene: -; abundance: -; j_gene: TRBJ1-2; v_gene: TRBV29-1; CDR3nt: TGCAGCGTTAATGTAGGGGGGACCCTCTATGGCTACACCTTC; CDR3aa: CSVNVGGTLYGYTF
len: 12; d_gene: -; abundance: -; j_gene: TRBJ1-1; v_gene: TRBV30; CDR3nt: TGTGCCTGGAAGGGAAGGTGGACTGAAGCTTTCTTT; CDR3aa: CAWKGRWTEAFF
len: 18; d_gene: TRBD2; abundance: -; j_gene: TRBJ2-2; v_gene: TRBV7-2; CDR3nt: TGTGCCAGCAGCTTAGCACTAGCGGGAGGGCGGGTCACCGGGGAGCTGTTTTTT; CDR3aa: CASSLALAGGRVTGELFF
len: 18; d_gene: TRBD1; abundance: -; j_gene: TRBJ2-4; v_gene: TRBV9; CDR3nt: TGTGCCAGCAGCGTACAGGACAGGGGAGGTTTAGCCAAAAACATTCAGTACTTC; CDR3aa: CASSVQDRGGLAKNIQYF
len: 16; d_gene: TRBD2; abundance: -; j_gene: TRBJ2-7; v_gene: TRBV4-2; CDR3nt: TGTGCCAGCAGCCAAGATCGGACTAGCGGGGGCTACGAGCAGTACTTC; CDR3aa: CASSQDRTSGGYEQYF
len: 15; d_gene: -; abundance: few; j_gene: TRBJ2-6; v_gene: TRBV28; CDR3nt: TGTGCCAGCAGTTACGGGCAGGGGATGGCCAACGTCCTGACTTTC; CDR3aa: CASSYGQGMANVLTF
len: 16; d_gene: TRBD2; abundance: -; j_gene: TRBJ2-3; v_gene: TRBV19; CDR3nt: TGTGCCAGTAGTAGGCGAACTAGCGCGTGGCCAGATACGCAGTATTTT; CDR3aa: CASSRRTSAWPDTQYF
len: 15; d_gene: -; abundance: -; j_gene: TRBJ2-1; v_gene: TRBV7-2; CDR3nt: TGTGCCAGCAGACCCGGGGGGCCGAGGTACAATGAGCAGTTCTTC; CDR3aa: CASRPGGPRYNEQFF
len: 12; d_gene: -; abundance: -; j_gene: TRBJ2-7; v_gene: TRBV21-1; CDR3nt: TGTGCCAGCACCCCTGACAGATCCGAGCAGTACTTC; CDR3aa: CASTPDRSEQYF
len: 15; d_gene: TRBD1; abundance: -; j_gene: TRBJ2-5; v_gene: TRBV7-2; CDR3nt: TGTGCCAGCAGCAAAACAGGGGTGATTTGGGAGACCCAGTACTTC; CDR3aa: CASSKTGVIWETQYF
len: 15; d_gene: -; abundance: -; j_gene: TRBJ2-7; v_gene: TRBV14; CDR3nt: TGTGCCAGCAGCCAAGGTGGGAACCGTCCCTACGAGCAGTACTTC; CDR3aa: CASSQGGNRPYEQYF
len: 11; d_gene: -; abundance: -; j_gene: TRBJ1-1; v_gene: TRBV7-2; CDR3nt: TGTGCCAGCACCTACCACACTGAAGCTTTCTTT; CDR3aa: CASTYHTEAFF
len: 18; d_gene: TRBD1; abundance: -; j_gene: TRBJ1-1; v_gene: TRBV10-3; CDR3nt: TGTGCCATCAGCAGATCTGGGCAGGGGGCCCAGGGGAACACTGAAGCTTTCTTT; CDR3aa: CAISRSGQGAQGNTEAFF